What follows describes a single TCR beta chain. The antigen remains unidentified. This entry is derived from a study of shared clonotypes between healthy human individuals. Turning to the study itself: Three CD4 naive, three CD4 memory, two CD8 naive and one CD8 memory plate were used per donor.

CD4+ cells underwent separation, giving CD45RA+ naive and CD45RA-negative memory subsets. Assay used: immunoSEQ multiplex PCR; TCRdb lists only in-frame clones, some missing. The sample lists roughly 500,000 clones, more than 95% occurring once. There are 14 residues in the CDR3. After removal of 6 bases from V and 5 bases from J, the junction contained 9 bases not matched to a gene. CDR1 is MNHNS, CDR2 SASEGT, per germline. General study results and limits: Naive CD4 clonotype sharing across several donors was approximately 5.2%. Compared with clonotypes that all four donors shared, non-shared clonotypes had lower generation probabilities.

The V gene is TRBV6-1, the J gene TRBJ2-7; 8 bases map to TRBD1. Sequencing used naive CD4+ T cells sorted from blood. Subset here: CD45RA+ positively selected. The TCR originated in a woman aged 25 to 45 in good health. As DNA, the CDR3 is TGTGCCAGCAGAGATAGCCTGACAGGGGACGAGCAGTACTTC. Its protein product is CASRDSLTGDEQYF.